This T cell receptor (beta chain) emerged from a study of molecular identifiers for immune sequencing clone quantification. Each CDR3 protein gets one entry after TCRdb re-called the PCR reads with MiXCR. This sample has 400,000 to 600,000 distinct CDR3 sequences; around 23% occur once, and the top ten carry around 0.8%. Germline-derived CDR1 and CDR2 are LGHDT and YNNKEL (reference sequence). CDR3 size: 13 residues. V gave up 4 bases and J gave up 6 bases, with 11 bases separating them. The chain employs TRBV3-1 and TRBJ2-3; D may be TRBD2 (5 bases). The sample consisted of naive CD8+ T cells from blood, with Jurkat cell RNA spiked in. Subset defined: FACS-sorted CD8+CD4-CCR7+CD45RA+ naive T cells. The origin of this receptor is a human donor in good health. Some libraries in this study had Jurkat cell RNA spiked in. DNA for the CDR3: TGTGCCAGCAGCCCAGACTCTAGCGATACGCAGTATTTT. It is translated as CASSPDSSDTQYF.